A selection of T cell receptor beta chains follows, all from one sample in a study of T cell repertoires in ileal Crohn's disease. Produced via immunoSEQ multiplex PCR; TCRdb's table is partial and in-frame only. The sample carries about 11,000 clones, roughly 78% recorded once. The sample taken for sequencing was ileal tissue. All receptors come from an adult with Crohn's disease. Both conserved end residues are part of each CDR3. The D gene is left open where the match is weak. Expanded clones get a size class; other rows say once, few or many, or leave the size out.

D | size | J | V | length | DNA | CDR3
. | . | TRBJ1-2 | TRBV5-1 | 13 | TGCGCCAGCAGTGAACAGAGAAACTATGGCTACACCTTC | CASSEQRNYGYTF
TRBD1 | once | TRBJ1-4 | TRBV18 | 13 | TGTGCCAGCTCACCCCAACAAAATGGACAGGGGGTTTTT | CASSPQQNGQGVF
. | . | TRBJ1-6 | TRBV30 | 15 | TGTGCCTGGAGTGTAACACAGGGCAAGAATTCACCCCTCCACTTT | CAWSVTQGKNSPLHF
TRBD1 | once | TRBJ2-7 | TRBV11-2 | 14 | TGTGCCAGCAGCTATAACAGGGGGACCTACGAGCAGTACTTC | CASSYNRGTYEQYF
TRBD1 | . | TRBJ1-5 | TRBV10-2 | 15 | TGCGCCAGCAGAGAATCCGGGACAGCCGGTCAGCCCCAGCATTTT | CASRESGTAGQPQHF
. | once | TRBJ2-1 | TRBV19 | 12 | TGTGCCAGTAGGCCCCCGGGACAACGACAGTTCTTC | CASRPPGQRQFF
. | . | TRBJ2-2 | TRBV2 | 15 | TGTGCCAGCAGTGCAAACAGACCGGGAGCCGGGGAGCTGTTTTTT | CASSANRPGAGELFF
. | . | TRBJ1-1 | TRBV5-6 | 13 | TGTGCCAGCAGCTGGGAGATGAACACTGAAGCTTTCTTT | CASSWEMNTEAFF
. | . | TRBJ1-1 | TRBV5-1 | 13 | TGCGCCAGCAGTCGGGGGGCGGGGACTGAAGCTTTCTTT | CASSRGAGTEAFF
TRBD2 | . | TRBJ2-1 | TRBV30 | 14 | TGTGCCTGGAGCAAGCGGGGGGTTTCGGGTGAGCAGTTCTTC | CAWSKRGVSGEQFF
TRBD2 | . | TRBJ2-3 | TRBV29-1 | 14 | TGCAGCGTTGAGTTTAGCGGGGGGGCGGATACGCAGTATTTT | CSVEFSGGADTQYF
TRBD1 | few | TRBJ1-5 | TRBV28 | 14 | TGTGCCAGCAACCTACAGGGGGCGACTCAGCCCCAGCATTTT | CASNLQGATQPQHF
TRBD1 | . | TRBJ1-1 | TRBV7-9 | 13 | TGTGCCAGCAGCCTTTTACAGGGGGCCACGGCTTTCTTT | CASSLLQGATAFF
. | . | TRBJ1-4 | TRBV6-6 | 12 | TGTGCCAGCATAGGGGGAGACGAAAAACTGTTTTTT | CASIGGDEKLFF
TRBD1 | . | TRBJ1-6 | TRBV18 | 16 | TGTGCCAGCTCCAGGACGGGACAGCAGACCAATTCACCCCTCCACTTT | CASSRTGQQTNSPLHF
. | . | TRBJ1-1 | TRBV9 | 16 | TGTGCCAGCAGCCCTCATTCGGGGGAGGGTGACACTGAAGCTTTCTTT | CASSPHSGEGDTEAFF
TRBD2 | . | TRBJ2-2 | TRBV6-1 | 15 | TGTGCCAGCAGTCCCACTAGCGGCGACACCGGGGAGCTGTTTTTT | CASSPTSGDTGELFF
. | . | TRBJ2-1 | TRBV11-2 | 14 | TGTGCCAGCAGTGATACCCGGTTTTACAATGAGCAGTTCTTC | CASSDTRFYNEQFF
. | . | TRBJ2-3 | TRBV29-1 | 14 | TGCAGCGTTCGTTCGGGGACTAGCACAGATACGCAGTATTTT | CSVRSGTSTDTQYF
TRBD1 | once | TRBJ1-5 | TRBV25-1 | 13 | TGTGCCAGCGGAGGGGACAGGACGCAGCCCCAGCATTTT | CASGGDRTQPQHF